The 25 T cell receptor beta chains listed next were all sequenced from one sample in a study of molecular identifiers for immune sequencing clone quantification (dated by TCRdb to 2016 to 2018). Receptor amplification or capture employed PCR. The sample was run on an Illumina HiSeq 4000. TCRdb reanalyzed the raw reads on its own, using fastp at Q25 for trimming and MiXCR for clone calling, and kept in-frame beta chains. Every entry covers one CDR3 protein and lists the most common genes and DNA from its rows. The sample contains 400,000 to 600,000 distinct CDR3 sequences, around a fifth of them found a single time. The ten largest clonotypes hold approximately 0.84% of the sample. Sequencing was done on a sample of naive CD8+ T cells from blood, with Jurkat cell RNA spiked in. What this sample's cell subset or site label stands for: FACS-sorted CD8+CD4-CCR7+CD45RA+ naive T cells. These receptors all stem from a human donor in good health. Some libraries in this study had Jurkat cell RNA spiked in.

About this clonotype: A much larger clone lies one base from this, so it may be a read error. The V and J genes are TRBV3-1 and TRBJ2-3, with 11 bases that match TRBD2. The CDR3 covers 14 residues. Germline V gives CDR1 LGHDT, CDR2 YNNKEL (reference sequence). Written as DNA, the CDR3 is TGTGCCAGCAGCGGGACTAGCGGCAGAGATGCGCAGTATTTT. Protein: CASSGTSGRDAQYF.

This clonotype was recorded many times. The chain joins TRBV5-5 to TRBJ1-5; TRBD1 aligns across 10 bases. Germline assignment: CDR1 SGHKS and CDR2 YYEKEE (reference sequence). J was trimmed by 5 bases and V by 2 bases; bases with no gene match: 7. The CDR3 covers 16 residues. The DNA of the CDR3 is TGTGCCAGCAGCTTTGCGGGACAGGGGTCCGATCAGCCCCAGCATTTT. Translation gives CASSFAGQGSDQPQHF.

This clonotype was observed many times. V usage is TRBV7-9 and J usage is TRBJ1-1; D is unclear. This CDR3 is 15 amino acids long. Germline V CDR1 and CDR2: SEHNR, FQNEAQ (reference sequence). V lost 1 base and J lost 0, with 9 bases in between. CDR3 protein: CASSLGPTLNTEAFF. DNA of the CDR3: TGTGCCAGCAGCTTAGGGCCGACCTTGAACACTGAAGCTTTCTTT.

This clonotype was detected many times. Here the CDR3 DNA reads TGTGCCAGCAGTTTGCGTCAAGGGGCAGAGACCCAGTACTTC. This gives the protein CASSLRQGAETQYF. This chain connects TRBV12-3 or TRBV12-4 to TRBJ2-5; D is possibly TRBD1 (5 bases). The CDR3 is made up of 14 amino acids. The V end lost 3 bases, the J end lost 4 bases, and 12 bases lay between the germline ends.

This clonotype was counted at least ten times. The chain carries TRBV24-1 and TRBJ1-5; D not certain. The CDR3 spans 13 residues. CDR1 is KGHDR and CDR2 is SFDVKD in the germline V gene. The V end lost 5 bases, the J end lost 7 bases, and 11 bases lay between the germline ends. CDR3 coding DNA: TGTGCCACCAGTGCCGGGTCGGGGCAGCCCCAGCATTTT. Protein sequence: CATSAGSGQPQHF.

This clonotype has only a few counts. V gene TRBV30 combines with J gene TRBJ1-2; TRBD1 might be the D (5 bases). The CDR3 has 12 residues. Germline V CDR1 and CDR2: GTSNPN, SVGIG (reference sequence). Trimming removed 3 bases from V and 4 bases from J, with 9 bases in between. Written as DNA, the CDR3 is TGTGCCTGGAGCGGGGGTGGCTATGGCTACACCTTC. It translates to CAWSGGGYGYTF.

This rearrangement joins TRBV7-9 to TRBJ2-1; the match to TRBD2 covers 16 bases. The germline V gene encodes CDR1 SEHNR and CDR2 FQNEAQ (reference sequence). The trim removed 0 bases at V and 15 bases at J, leaving 8 bases unmatched. CDR3 length equals 16 residues. CDR3 DNA sequence: TGTGCCAGCAGCTTAGCGGGGACTAGCGGGAGGGCCTTCCCGTTCTTC. This gives the protein CASSLAGTSGRAFPFF.

This clonotype occurred many times. The chain joins TRBV6-2 or TRBV6-3 to TRBJ1-5; D not certain. Looked up from germline, CDR1 is MNHEY and CDR2 is SVGEGT. This CDR3 has 13 residues. The V end was cut by 6 bases, the J end by 5 bases, with 11 bases between. This CDR3 reads CASSGESYQPQHF. The CDR3 nucleotides read TGTGCCAGCAGCGGGGAGTCGTATCAGCCCCAGCATTTT.

This clonotype came up many times. The chain recombines TRBV6-5 with TRBJ1-1; D ambiguous. The CDR3 consists of 14 residues. Germline lookup yields CDR1 MNHEY and CDR2 SVGAGI. V was clipped by 0 bases and J by 3 bases, with 8 bases between them. The CDR3 nucleotides are TGTGCCAGCAGTTACTCGCCTTTGGACACTGAAGCTTTCTTT. The encoded protein is CASSYSPLDTEAFF.

This clonotype was seen repeatedly, ten times or more. The rearrangement links TRBV20-1 to TRBJ2-7; D remains unclear. The CDR3 totals 14 residues. Germline V gene data show CDR1 as DFQATT and CDR2 as SNEGSKA (reference sequence). The V end was cut by 1 base, the J end by 3 bases, with 13 bases between. The CDR3 here is CSARAPTWVYEQYF. For the CDR3, the DNA is TGCAGTGCTAGAGCCCCAACGTGGGTCTACGAGCAGTACTTC.

On this clonotype: This clone may be a read error of a much larger clone one base away. CDR3 in amino acids: CASSQDCHRNTEAFF. The DNA of the CDR3 is TGCGCCAGCAGCCAAGATTGCCACAGGAACACTGAAGCTTTCTTT. V and J are TRBV4-3 and TRBJ1-1; no clear D. This CDR3 has 15 residues. The germline gives CDR1 LGHNA, CDR2 YSLEER. Trimming removed 0 bases at V and 1 base at J, with 9 bases between.

This clonotype was observed a few times. The J gene is TRBJ2-4, the V gene TRBV6-2 or TRBV6-3, with D maybe TRBD2 (7 bases). Germline lookup yields CDR1 MNHEY and CDR2 SVGEGT. V was clipped by 7 bases and J by 8 bases, with 15 bases between them. CDR3 size: 13 residues. This CDR3 reads CASKTGGVDIQYF. CDR3 nucleotides: TGTGCCAGCAAGACGGGGGGCGTTGACATTCAGTACTTC.

The chain is built from TRBV20-1 and TRBJ2-5; 7 nucleotides agree with TRBD2. Germline values: CDR1 DFQATT, CDR2 SNEGSKA (reference sequence). The CDR3 has 15 amino acids. With 1 base clipped from V and 5 bases from J, the junction kept 10 bases outside the gene matches. The CDR3 region is CSARGPREPPETQYF. CDR3 DNA sequence: TGCAGTGCTAGAGGCCCGCGGGAGCCCCCGGAGACCCAGTACTTC.

This clonotype showed up many times. The rearrangement uses TRBV27 and TRBJ1-1; D unclear. This CDR3 spans 12 amino acids. V was pared by 8 bases and J by 0 bases, with 7 bases between. Germline values: CDR1 MNHEY, CDR2 SMNVEV (reference sequence). The CDR3 DNA reads as TGTGCCAGCGGTCTGGTGAACACTGAAGCTTTCTTT. Translated: CASGLVNTEAFF.

This clonotype was detected a few times. V and J are TRBV4-1 and TRBJ1-1; TRBD1 aligns across 7 bases. J was trimmed by 0 bases and V by 4 bases; bases with no gene match: 8. CDR3 size: 16 residues. CDR1 and CDR2 from the germline V gene are MGHRA and YSYEKL. Here the CDR3 reads CASSPRQGWVNTEAFF. Written as DNA, the CDR3 is TGCGCCAGCAGCCCAAGACAGGGATGGGTGAACACTGAAGCTTTCTTT.

As to this clonotype: One base away lies a much larger clone, so this may be a sequencing read error. J is TRBJ1-6 and V is TRBV7-9; no clear D gene. The V gene's germline CDR1 is SEHNR and CDR2 FQNEAQ (reference sequence). The CDR3 consists of 13 residues. In nucleotides, the CDR3 is TGTGCCAGCGGCTTAGCGAGGCGGGGACCCCTCCACTTT. Translation: CASGLARRGPLHF.

This clonotype was detected a few times. The genes are TRBV9 and TRBJ1-1; 9 nucleotides match TRBD1. Trimming cost V 4 bases and J 3 bases; bases outside gene matches: 7. CDR1 and CDR2 from the germline V gene are SGDLS and YYNGEE. This CDR3 is built from 15 residues. The DNA for the CDR3 is TGTGCCAGCAGCAACAGGCGACAGGGGGACACTGAAGCTTTCTTT. Encoded protein: CASSNRRQGDTEAFF.

The chain joins TRBV19 to TRBJ2-5; the D call may be TRBD1 or TRBD2 (5 bases each). V lost 8 bases, J lost 5 bases, and 18 bases lay in between. The germline V gene encodes CDR1 LNHDA and CDR2 SQIVND (reference sequence). The CDR3 consists of 14 residues. The CDR3 spells CASVPRRGEETQYF. As DNA, the CDR3 is TGTGCCAGTGTACCTCGACGGGGCGAGGAGACCCAGTACTTC.

This clonotype was detected only a few times. A junction boundary mismatches the germline segment, possibly from a read error. J is TRBJ2-7 and V is TRBV5-3, with TRBD1 matching over 8 bases. TRBV5-3 is filed as an ORF, its function uncertain. The CDR3 contains 16 residues. The CDR3 here is CASSFVLDRDLYEQYF. For the CDR3, the DNA is TGTGCCAGCAGCTTTGTTCTGGACAGGGATCTCTACGAGCAGTACTTC.

The sample holds many counts of this clonotype. The rearrangement links TRBV29-1 to TRBJ1-4; D remains ambiguous. V dropped 3 bases and J dropped 10 bases, with 9 bases sitting between them. Per the germline V gene, CDR1 is SQVTM and CDR2 is ANQGSEA. This CDR3 is built from 11 residues. As DNA, the CDR3 is TGCAGCGTTGATGAAGAGGCAAAACTGTTTTTT. This gives the protein CSVDEEAKLFF. Together with reference TRBV29-1 and TRBJ1-4, the CDR3 gives the full variable domain: SAVISQKPSRDICQRGTSLTIQCQVDSQVTMMFWYRQQPGQSLTLIATANQGSEATYESGFVIDKFPISRPNLTFSTLTVSNMSPEDSSIYLCSVDEEAKLFFGSGTQLSVL.

This chain links TRBV7-9 with TRBJ2-2; D gene unclear. The CDR3 contains 13 residues. The germline V and J ends were trimmed by 4 bases and 7 bases, with 10 bases remaining between them. Germline V gene sequence: CDR1 SEHNR, CDR2 FQNEAQ (reference sequence). CDR3: CASSYPDGGELFF. As DNA, the CDR3 is TGTGCCAGCAGCTATCCAGATGGCGGGGAGCTGTTTTTT.

At least ten counts were recorded for this clonotype. This rearrangement joins TRBV30 to TRBJ1-1; perhaps TRBD1 as D (6 bases). The germline V gene has CDR1 GTSNPN and CDR2 SVGIG (reference sequence). The CDR3 is 13 amino acids. Trimming pared 5 bases from V and 4 bases from J, leaving 14 bases between. CDR3 amino acids: CAWAYRDGTEAFF. Written as DNA, the CDR3 is TGTGCCTGGGCCTACAGGGACGGCACTGAAGCTTTCTTT.

The rearrangement joins TRBV7-9 to TRBJ1-2; 8 bases fit TRBD1. This CDR3 spans 17 amino acids. Germline V gives CDR1 SEHNR, CDR2 FQNEAQ (reference sequence). The V gene end was trimmed by 5 bases and the J gene end by 4 bases; junction bases not matched to a gene: 15. CDR3 sequence reads: CASSLPPGQGNSYGYTF. DNA for the CDR3: TGTGCCAGCAGCCTCCCCCCAGGACAGGGAAACTCCTATGGCTACACCTTC.

Notes on this clonotype: A much larger clone lies one base from this, so it may be a read error. The chain employs TRBV3-1 and TRBJ1-1; 12 positions match TRBD1. This CDR3 has 17 amino acids. Germline V lookup: CDR1 LGHDT, CDR2 YNNKEL (reference sequence). CDR3 coding DNA: TGTGCCAGCAGCCAGGGGGACAGGGGGCGGGTTGGCACTGGAGCTTTCTTT. The encoded protein is CASSQGDRGRVGTGAFF. Full variable domain (outside the CDR3, taken from reference TRBV3-1 and TRBJ1-1): DTAVSQTPKYLVTQMGNDKSIKCEQNLGHDTMYWYKQDSKKFLKIMFSYNNKELIINETVPNRFSPKSPDKAHLNLHINSLELGDSAVYFCASSQGDRGRVGTGAFFGQGTRLTVV.

This clonotype was detected ten times or more. The chain carries TRBV27 and TRBJ1-4; TRBD1 agrees at 10 bases. Germline V lookup: CDR1 MNHEY, CDR2 SMNVEV (reference sequence). V was pared by 6 bases and J by 5 bases, with 3 bases of the junction left unmatched. The CDR3 length is 14 residues. The CDR3 sequence is CASSSGQGNEKLFF. In nucleotides, the CDR3 is TGTGCCAGCAGCTCGGGACAGGGGAATGAAAAACTGTTTTTT.